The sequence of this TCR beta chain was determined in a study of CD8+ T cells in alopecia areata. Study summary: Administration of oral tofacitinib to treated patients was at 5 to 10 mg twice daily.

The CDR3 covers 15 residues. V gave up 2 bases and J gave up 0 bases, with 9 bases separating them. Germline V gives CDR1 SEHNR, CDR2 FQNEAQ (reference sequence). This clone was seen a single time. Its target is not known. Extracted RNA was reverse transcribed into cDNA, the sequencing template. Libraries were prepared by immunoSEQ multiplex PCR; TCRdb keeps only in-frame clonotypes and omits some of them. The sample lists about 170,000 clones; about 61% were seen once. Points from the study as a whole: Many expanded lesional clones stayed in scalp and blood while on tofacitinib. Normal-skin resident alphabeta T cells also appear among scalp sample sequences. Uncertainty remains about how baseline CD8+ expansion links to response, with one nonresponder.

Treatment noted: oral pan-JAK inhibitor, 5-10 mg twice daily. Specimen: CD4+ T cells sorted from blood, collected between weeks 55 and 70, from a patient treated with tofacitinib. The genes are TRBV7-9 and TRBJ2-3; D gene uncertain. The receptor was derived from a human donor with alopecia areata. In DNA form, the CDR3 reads TGTGCCAGCAGCTTATCCCTACCTAGCACAGATACGCAGTATTTT. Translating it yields CASSLSLPSTDTQYF.